This T cell receptor beta chain was recovered during a study of immune evolution from preneoplasia to lung adenocarcinoma. For the study at large: HLA loss of heterozygosity: roughly 6.4% AIS, under 19% MIA, over 30% ADC, none AAH. Regarding the study as a whole: Compared with EGFR-mutant or double wild-type lesions, KRAS-mutant nodules were more clonal. Top clone share appeared to fall from AAH through AIS, MIA, adenocarcinoma. Later-stage lesions appeared to have more T cells, more diversity, less clonality.

Data came from immunoSEQ multiplex PCR; TCRdb stores just in-frame clones and leaves some out. The data contain around 7,500 clones, roughly 80% of them singletons. Per the germline V gene, CDR1 is SNHLY and CDR2 is FYNNEI. The CDR3 runs 14 residues. The junction had 5 bases not matched to a gene; V was cut back by 2 bases and J by 7 bases. About this clone itself: Its antigen is unidentified.

This receptor was obtained from a person aged 70 to 85 with lung adenocarcinoma. The material sequenced was FFPE minimally invasive lung adenocarcinoma tissue. The chain is built from TRBV2 and TRBJ2-1; 7 bases are a match to TRBD2. Here the CDR3 reads CASSESSGRNEQFF. CDR3 DNA: TGTGCCAGCAGTGAATCTAGCGGAAGAAATGAGCAGTTCTTC.